These 4 T cell receptor beta chains originate from one sample sequenced in a study of response to subunit inactivated influenza vaccine. TCRdb passed the RT-PCR reads through MiXCR, listing each CDR3 protein once. The data contain roughly 670,000 distinct CDR3 sequences, 12% to 15% of them singletons. The sample consisted of PBMCs from blood, taken about 14 days before vaccination. The receptors come from a man in his forties or fifties who received an inactivated influenza vaccine.

This clonotype was seen a single time. The chain links TRBV20-1 to TRBJ2-3; 8 nucleotides line up with TRBD2. V shed 3 bases and J 5 bases; nucleotides not matched to a gene: 4. CDR1 and CDR2 from the germline V gene are DFQATT and SNEGSKA (reference sequence). The CDR3 totals 13 residues. This chain's CDR3 is CSASLLAGDTQYF. CDR3 bases: TGCAGTGCTAGTCTTCTAGCGGGAGATACGCAGTATTTT.

This clonotype turned up a few times. The chain is built from TRBV20-1 and TRBJ2-1; tentatively, D is TRBD1 or TRBD2 (5 bases each). Germline V gene sequence: CDR1 DFQATT, CDR2 SNEGSKA (reference sequence). Trimming removed 1 base from V and 8 bases from J, with 9 bases in between. CDR3 length equals 12 residues. CDR3 sequence: CSARGGPHEQFF. The CDR3 region has the DNA TGCAGTGCTAGAGGGGGACCACATGAGCAGTTCTTC.

This clonotype was seen more than once but under ten times. This chain connects TRBV7-9 to TRBJ2-5; D is undetermined. The CDR3 has 13 residues. Germline assignment: CDR1 SEHNR and CDR2 FQNEAQ (reference sequence). Trimming left V 8 bases short and J 5 bases short, with 15 bases between. CDR3 loop: CASGSPGLETQYF. The CDR3 nucleotides read TGTGCCAGCGGCTCCCCGGGTTTGGAGACCCAGTACTTC.

This clonotype was seen ten or more times. The V and J genes are TRBV7-9 and TRBJ1-4; D is possibly TRBD1 (5 bases). Germline V gene lookup returns CDR1 SEHNR and CDR2 FQNEAQ (reference sequence). V shed 6 bases and J shed 12 bases, with 20 bases lying between them. This CDR3 region has 14 residues. The CDR3 nucleotides are TGTGCCAGCAGGCCTTCAGTGGGGGGACGAGAACTGTTTTTT. Protein product: CASRPSVGGRELFF.